This entry is about one T cell receptor beta chain. Per the authors' pipeline: Reference gene primer amplification gave estimated nucleated cell counts. Measured with immunoSEQ multiplex PCR; TCRdb has only the in-frame clones, and not every one. V and J calls and clone size come straight from that table; D and trimming were deduced from the DNA. The data show a few hundred thousand clones, about nine tenths seen once. The V gene's germline CDR1 is MNHNY and CDR2 SVGAGI (reference sequence). This CDR3 has 15 residues. V dropped 7 bases and J dropped 0; count of bases not matched to a gene: 5. These data originate in a study of blood T cell repertoires in COVID-19. Study at large: Acute-phase and convalescent COVID-19 samples originated in the United States, Italy and Spain. Sources were T cells, B-cell-depleted T cells, or PBMCs; the material itself was cDNA or gDNA.

Seattle patients were enrolled while actively infected and followed longitudinally. This TCR derives from a person aged 18-29 years with COVID-19, enrolled during active disease. Sequencing was carried out using peripheral blood. This chain links TRBV6-6 with TRBJ2-2, with TRBD1 matching over 7 bases. CDR3 region: CASILGQTNTGELFF. Here the CDR3 DNA reads TGTGCCAGCATCTTGGGACAGACGAACACCGGGGAGCTGTTTTTT.